This T cell receptor (beta chain) was retrieved from a study of blood T cells in healthy people across ages. Points from the study as a whole: Diversity figures derived from one million T cells were judged to underestimate the true value.

In regard to this clonotype: Its antigen is unknown.

Trimming stripped 0 bases from V and 11 bases from J, with 10 bases between. The CDR3 extends over 12 amino acids. A J-beta primer mix and a sample-barcoded 5' primer were used in a second PCR of roughly 6 to 12 cycles. TCRdb itself ran the 5' RACE reads through MiXCR, one entry per CDR3 protein. Of 700,000 or so distinct CDR3 sequences listed, 40% to 45% are singletons. Sequencing was done on a sample of blood. V and J are TRBV12-3 or TRBV12-4 and TRBJ2-5; D ambiguous. This receptor was taken from an elderly man in good health. The CDR3 region has the DNA TGTGCCAGCAGTTTAGCGCGCGAGATTCAGTACTTC. It yields the protein CASSLAREIQYF.